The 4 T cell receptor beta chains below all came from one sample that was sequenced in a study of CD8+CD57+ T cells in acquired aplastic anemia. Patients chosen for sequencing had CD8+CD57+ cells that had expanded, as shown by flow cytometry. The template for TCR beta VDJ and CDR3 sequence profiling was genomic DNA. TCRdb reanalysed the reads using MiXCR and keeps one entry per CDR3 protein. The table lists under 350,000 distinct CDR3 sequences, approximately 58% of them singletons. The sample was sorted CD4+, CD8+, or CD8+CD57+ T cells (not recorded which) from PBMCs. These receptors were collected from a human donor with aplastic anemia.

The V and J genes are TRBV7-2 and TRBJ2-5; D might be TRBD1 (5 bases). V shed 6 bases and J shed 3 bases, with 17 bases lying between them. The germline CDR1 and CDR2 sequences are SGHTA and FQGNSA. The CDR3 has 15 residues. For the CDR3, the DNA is TGTGCCAGCAGATACCAGACAGTCACAAAAGAGACCCAGTACTTC. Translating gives CASRYQTVTKETQYF.

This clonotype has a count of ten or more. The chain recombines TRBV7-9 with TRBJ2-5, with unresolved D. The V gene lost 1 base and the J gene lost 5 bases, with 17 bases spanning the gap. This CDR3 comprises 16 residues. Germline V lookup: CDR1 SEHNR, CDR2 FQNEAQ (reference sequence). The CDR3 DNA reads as TGTGCCAGCAGCTTAGGGGGAACTATTGGGAAGGAGACCCAGTACTTC. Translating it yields CASSLGGTIGKETQYF.

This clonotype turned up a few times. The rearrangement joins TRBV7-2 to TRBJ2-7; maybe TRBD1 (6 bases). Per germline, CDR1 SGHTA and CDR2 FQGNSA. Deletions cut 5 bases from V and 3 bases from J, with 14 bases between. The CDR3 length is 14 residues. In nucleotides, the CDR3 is TGTGCCAGCAGCCCCAACAGGGTAGGCTACGAGCAGTACTTC. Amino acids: CASSPNRVGYEQYF.

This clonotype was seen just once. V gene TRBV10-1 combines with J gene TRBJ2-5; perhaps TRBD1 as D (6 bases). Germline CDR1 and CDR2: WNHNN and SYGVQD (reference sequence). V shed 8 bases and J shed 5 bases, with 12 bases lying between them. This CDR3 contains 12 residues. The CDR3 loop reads CASQGQRETQYF. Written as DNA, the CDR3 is TGCGCCAGCCAAGGACAGAGGGAGACCCAGTACTTC.